Detailed here is one TCR beta chain. This clone was detected a few times. There is no known antigen for this receptor. Within one base of it there is no much larger clone, and no base qualities were kept. Each donor gave one peripheral blood draw, roughly 0.11 L on average, collected into heparinised tubes. Using a panel that included CD45RO, CCR7, CD25, CD127, CD95 and CD27, naive, central memory, regulatory and stem cell-like memory CD4+ T cells were sorted on a BD FACSAria II. All sorted populations exceeded 95% purity. PBMCs were separated immediately by Lymphoprep density gradient centrifugation and were stained directly, without being cultured. Samples were stained and sorted in pairs, with one healthy donor and one patient per experiment, so that batch effects were minimized. This specimen comes from a study of beta chain features in type 1 diabetes listed by TCRdb under 2018. With regard to the full study: No differences in mean age, gender distribution, total cell number or subset yield were found between patients and healthy donors. Across all samples, almost 110 million sorted cells were examined, and cell number per subset correlated strongly with RNA yield. The study compared TCRB repertoires of sorted circulating CD4+ T cell subsets between recently diagnosed type 1 diabetes patients and matched healthy donors. Regulatory and stem cell-like memory subsets were isolated from only 8 patients and roughly 8 healthy donors, whereas naive and central memory subsets came from all 30 or so donors.

The germline V gene gives CDR1 as MDHEN and CDR2 as SYDVKM. The V end loses 4 bases and the J end loses 4 bases, and a stretch of 6 bases separates them. From the cysteine through the phenylalanine, the CDR3 covers 12 amino acids. Of the read, only the CDR3 DNA is kept; its 36 bases are in frame from base 1. All of the isolated RNA was reverse transcribed with the High Capacity cDNA Reverse Transcription Kit, so expressed TCRB transcripts were sequenced. Deep immunoSEQ sequencing was performed on naive, central memory and regulatory T cell samples, with an average of about 3.6 million total reads per sample. Sorted cells were lysed in RLT buffer, and RNA was extracted using DNase-treated RNeasy Micro or Mini kits according to cell number. Each cell subset was processed separately to prevent cross-contamination, with patient and healthy donor samples processed together. The immunoSEQ multiplex PCR was used to amplify TCRB sequences from cDNA, yielding 87-bp fragments that span the CDR3 region. The amplicons were sequenced using the Illumina HiSeq platform. In the source study's methods: PCR bias was computationally corrected using synthetic template baselines, reads within Hamming distance 2 were collapsed, and singletons that could not be merged were discarded. By aligning reads against IMGT, V, D and J genes, CDR3 length, and insertions or deletions at six rearrangement sites were assigned. Within each subset, clonotype counts were normalized to sorted cell number, and only after that were true diversity and Gini coefficients computed with the tcR R package. The overlap coefficient, calculated on TCRB nucleotide sequences, was used to quantify repertoire sharing. TCRdb re-hosts the immuneACCESS table, in-frame sequences only. Its copies lack some clones; in the studies checked, an unresolved V gene accounts for under half of them, and the cause for the rest is not known. That table gives V, J and clone size, and the DNA gave D and trimming. The sample contains roughly 140,000 clones, approximately 10% of them found a single time. The ten largest clones add up to approximately 0.5% of the sample.

What the research found in general, with its limitations: Patients with type 1 diabetes made fewer insertions and deleted more nucleotides at VDJ recombination sites, implying thymic rearrangement abnormalities. PCR may preferentially amplify shorter templates, but because patient and control samples were amplified and corrected together, any resulting skew would affect both groups equally. Only small numbers of individuals were included in the HLA sub-analyses, which left unresolved whether HLA type had any influence on TCRB rearrangement. The naive, central memory and regulatory TCRB repertoires appeared to resemble one another more closely among patients than among healthy donors. Sequencing cDNA rather than genomic DNA could over-represent highly expressing activated cells, although activation and CD3 levels did not differ between groups. In all four CD4+ subsets, TCRB CDR3 length was moderately but significantly shorter in type 1 diabetes patients.

The sequenced material came from central memory CD4+ T cells from blood. The chain is encoded by TRBV28 joined to TRBJ2-3; no D gene call is confident. The source of this sequence is a man between 25 and 39 years old with type 1 diabetes. The CDR3 in this case is CASSSQADTQYF. Here is the DNA: TGTGCCAGCAGTTCCCAGGCAGATACGCAGTATTTT.